Listed here are 23 T cell receptor beta chains from one sample, sequenced in a study of T cell repertoires in cytomegalovirus infection. TCRdb re-called the reads through MiXCR, storing one row per CDR3 protein. The sample records approximately 990,000 distinct CDR3 sequences, under 40% being singletons. These receptors have no identified antigens. The sample consisted of cultured CD8+ T cells from PBMCs, taken from culture after CMV antigen stimulation. The receptors were sampled from a human donor in good health (CMV status not recorded). Some clones in this sample may be carry-over from other donors' samples.

This clonotype was seen ten or more times. V and J are TRBV7-6 and TRBJ2-4; 9 bases match TRBD1. CDR1 and CDR2 (germline): SGHVS, FNYEAQ. The J segment lost 3 bases and the V segment lost 0 bases, leaving 0 bases of the junction unmatched. The CDR3 covers 15 residues. The CDR3 region has the DNA TGTGCCAGCAGCTTAGCGGGACAGGGCAAAAACATTCAGTACTTC. Protein product: CASSLAGQGKNIQYF.

This clonotype was observed at least ten times. The chain couples TRBV7-6 to TRBJ2-7, with TRBD2 matching over 11 bases. The germline CDR1 and CDR2 sequences are SGHVS and FNYEAQ. With V trimmed by 3 bases and J by 0 bases, 10 bases remained unmatched. The CDR3 spans 18 residues. The CDR3 coding sequence is TGTGCCAGCAGCTTCTGGGGGGCTAGCGGGGGGCACTCCTACGAGCAGTACTTC. Its protein is CASSFWGASGGHSYEQYF.

This chain joins TRBV7-8 and TRBJ2-3; 9 bases match TRBD1. The junction had 11 bases not matched to a gene; V was cut back by 1 base and J by 3 bases. Germline V gene data show CDR1 as SGHVS and CDR2 as FQNEAQ. The CDR3 extends over 18 amino acids. This CDR3 is CASSLGSGTGKATDTQYF. In DNA, the CDR3 is TGTGCCAGCAGCTTAGGGAGCGGGACAGGGAAAGCAACAGATACGCAGTATTTT. Complete variable domain (other parts from reference TRBV7-8 and TRBJ2-3): GAGVSQSPRYKVAKRGQDVALRCDPISGHVSLFWYQQALGQGPEFLTYFQNEAQLDKSGLPSDRFFAERPEGSVSTLKIQRTQQEDSAVYLCASSLGSGTGKATDTQYFGPGTRLTVL.

This clonotype was counted at least ten times. The rearrangement joins TRBV11-1 to TRBJ1-1; D might be TRBD1 (6 bases). The germline V gene encodes CDR1 SGHAT and CDR2 FQDESV (reference sequence). V was shortened by 2 bases and J by 8 bases, with 18 bases between the two germline ends. The CDR3 runs 15 residues. CDR3 protein: CASSLNPGGAGEAFF. CDR3 bases: TGTGCCAGCAGCTTAAATCCCGGGGGGGCCGGGGAAGCTTTCTTT.

On this clonotype: Because it lacks the conserved phenylalanine or tryptophan at the end, this CDR3 is likely a read error. The chain links TRBV7-2 to TRBJ2-2; D possibly matches TRBD1 or TRBD2 (7 bases each). CDR1 and CDR2 from the germline V gene are SGHTA and FQGNSA. Trimming took off 1 base at V and 6 bases at J, with 12 bases between the two ends. This CDR3 has 15 residues. CDR3 loop: CASSLVRGRAGELFL. The DNA of the CDR3 is TGTGCCAGCAGCTTAGTCAGGGGGAGGGCCGGGGAGCTGTTTCTT.

This chain connects TRBV27 to TRBJ2-1, with 8 bases fitting TRBD2. This CDR3 comprises 16 residues. CDR1 MNHEY and CDR2 SMNVEV come from the germline V gene (reference sequence). The ends lost 1 base at V and 10 bases at J; junction bases unmatched: 12. Here the CDR3 DNA reads TGTGCCAGCAGTTTATATTTTGGGACTAGTGTAAGCGAGCAGTTCTTC. This gives the protein CASSLYFGTSVSEQFF.

A few counts support this clonotype. The V and J genes are TRBV7-2 and TRBJ2-1; D unclear. The V gene lost 10 bases and the J gene lost 6 bases, with 16 bases spanning the gap. The CDR3 is made up of 13 amino acids. Germline lookup yields CDR1 SGHTA and CDR2 FQGNSA. CDR3 nucleotide sequence: TGTGCCATCCCGGTCGATAAGTTCAATGAGCAGTTCTTC. Protein sequence: CAIPVDKFNEQFF.

The chain links TRBV25-1 to TRBJ2-7; perhaps TRBD2 as D (6 bases). With 3 bases removed from V and 6 bases from J, the gap between germline ends came to 12 bases. Looked up from germline, CDR1 is MGHDK and CDR2 is SYGVNS. The length of the CDR3 is 13 residues. As DNA, the CDR3 is TGTGCCAGCAGTGAGTTTTTCGGGGGCGAGCAGTACGTC. It translates to CASSEFFGGEQYV.

Details on this clonotype: One junction end does not reproduce the germline sequence, and a read error may be involved. This rearrangement joins TRBV5-3 to TRBJ1-2; D may be TRBD1 (6 bases). TRBV5-3 is classed as an ORF, of uncertain function. The CDR3 consists of 14 residues. CDR3 nucleotide sequence: TGTGCCAGCAGCTTGCGTCCGGACAGAGGTGGCTACACCTTC. Its protein is CASSLRPDRGGYTF.

As to this clonotype: One base away lies a much larger clone, so this may be a sequencing read error. The rearrangement joins TRBV7-6 to TRBJ1-5, with D perhaps TRBD1 (5 bases). Germline V gives CDR1 SGHVS, CDR2 FNYEAQ. This CDR3 has 14 amino acids. The CDR3 nucleotides read TGTGTCAGCAGCCGGGGCGGGGGTGTACAGCCCCAGCATTTT. This codes for CVSSRGGGVQPQHF.

About this clonotype itself: This sequence may be a read error, since a much larger clone differs from it by one base. The genes are TRBV7-4 and TRBJ2-7; 8 nucleotides align to TRBD1. There are 15 residues in the CDR3. From germline, CDR1 is SGHVT and CDR2 SQSDAQ. The CDR3 region is CVSSPGQATSYEQYF. CDR3 in DNA: TGTGTCAGCAGCCCGGGACAGGCTACCTCCTACGAGCAGTACTTC.

The genes are TRBV27 and TRBJ2-1; 8 bases are shared with TRBD2. The CDR3 sequence is 15 residues long. Germline trimming cut 3 bases from V and 5 bases from J; bases unmatched to any gene: 6. Germline V lookup: CDR1 MNHEY, CDR2 SMNVEV (reference sequence). DNA for the CDR3: TGTGCCAGCAGTTTTTTCGAGACTAGCGACAATGAGCAGTTCTTC. Translation gives CASSFFETSDNEQFF.

This clonotype appeared a few times. The rearrangement joins TRBV25-1 to TRBJ1-2; D possibly corresponds to TRBD1 (5 bases). Per the germline V gene, CDR1 is MGHDK and CDR2 is SYGVNS. V was shortened by 4 bases and J by 5 bases, with 14 bases between the two germline ends. The CDR3 contains 14 residues. DNA for the CDR3: TGTGCCAGCAGTGGGGTACAGGCGCATTATGGCTACACCTTC. Its translation is CASSGVQAHYGYTF.

CDR3 protein: CASSPLTGLNYGYTF. In DNA form, the CDR3 reads TGCGCCAGCAGCCCCCTAACAGGGCTTAACTATGGCTACACCTTC. This rearrangement joins TRBV4-1 to TRBJ1-2; perhaps TRBD1 as D (6 bases). This CDR3 region has 15 residues. Trimming cost V 4 bases and J 1 base, with 13 bases left between them. CDR1 is MGHRA, CDR2 YSYEKL, per germline.

CDR3 DNA: TGTGCCAGTAGTCGGAAGGTCGGGACAGAGAAAAATCAGCCCCAGCATTTT. Encoded protein: CASSRKVGTEKNQPQHF. The chain couples TRBV19 to TRBJ1-5; 7 bases agree with TRBD1. Germline V gives CDR1 LNHDA, CDR2 SQIVND (reference sequence). The CDR3 is 17 amino acids. V was clipped by 5 bases and J by 4 bases; unmatched bases: 14.

This clonotype was seen only once. A read error may explain this, as a much larger clone is one base away. This chain links TRBV7-6 with TRBJ1-6; D is possibly TRBD1 (5 bases). From germline, CDR1 is SGHVS and CDR2 FNYEAQ. CDR3 length: 14 amino acids. DNA of the CDR3: TGTGCCAACAGCTTGGGGGGATCTAATTCACCCCTCCACTTT. It translates to CANSLGGSNSPLHF.

As regards this clonotype: Relative to the germline gene, one junction end is altered; a read error may explain this. The rearrangement links TRBV7-6 to TRBJ2-1; a possible D gene is TRBD2 (5 bases). Germline-derived CDR1 and CDR2 are SGHVS and FNYEAQ. The CDR3 length is 12 residues. CDR3 in amino acids: CTSSLREDEQFF. The CDR3 nucleotides are TGTACCAGCAGCTTACGGGAAGATGAGCAGTTCTTC. Full variable domain (remainder filled in from reference TRBV7-6 and TRBJ2-1): GAGVSQSPRYKVTKRGQDVALRCDPISGHVSLYWYRQALGQGPEFLTYFNYEAQQDKSGLPNDRFSAERPEGSISTLTIQRTEQRDSAMYRCTSSLREDEQFFGPGTRLTVL.

This clonotype appeared many times. This chain links TRBV7-8 with TRBJ2-3; 7 positions agree with TRBD2. Germline values: CDR1 SGHVS, CDR2 FQNEAQ. The CDR3 length is 16 residues. V gave up 5 bases and J gave up 0 bases; unmatched junction bases: 8. CDR3 loop: CASSPGLPLSTDTQYF. Here the CDR3 DNA reads TGTGCCAGCAGCCCGGGACTACCCTTGAGCACAGATACGCAGTATTTT.

This clonotype has a handful of counts. The chain joins TRBV4-2 to TRBJ2-1; 9 bases align to TRBD1. This CDR3 contains 14 residues. From germline, CDR1 is LGHNA and CDR2 YNFKEQ. With 2 bases clipped from V and 8 bases from J, the junction kept 4 bases outside the gene matches. As DNA, the CDR3 is TGTGCCAGCAGCCAAACCGGGACAGGGCATGAGCAGTTCTTC. Translating it yields CASSQTGTGHEQFF.

The chain carries TRBV27 and TRBJ1-1, with D possibly TRBD1 on 6 matching bases. V was pared by 2 bases and J by 0 bases, with 13 bases between. Germline values: CDR1 MNHEY, CDR2 SMNVEV (reference sequence). The CDR3 loop spans 16 amino acids. Here the CDR3 reads CASSLGTRGLNTEAFF. CDR3 coding DNA: TGTGCCAGCAGTTTAGGGACAAGGGGGTTGAACACTGAAGCTTTCTTT.

This clonotype was seen only a few times. The CDR3 nucleotides read TGTGCCAGCAGTGAATTACAGGGGGTGGCCATGAACACTGAAGCTTTCTTT. Protein: CASSELQGVAMNTEAFF. The chain links TRBV6-1 to TRBJ1-1; TRBD1 agrees at 8 bases. With V trimmed by 2 bases and J by 0 bases, 8 bases remained unmatched. The CDR3 totals 17 residues. CDR1 is MNHNS, CDR2 SASEGT, per germline.

In DNA, the CDR3 is TGCGCCAGCAGCTTCGGCGGGGGGGCTAACTATGGCTACACCTTC. Translated, it gives CASSFGGGANYGYTF. The chain couples TRBV5-1 to TRBJ1-2; TRBD1 is a possible D gene (5 bases). The CDR3 loop spans 15 amino acids. CDR1 and CDR2 (germline): SGHRS, YFSETQ. V lost 2 bases to trimming and J lost 0 bases, with 11 bases between them.

The chain joins TRBV4-2 to TRBJ1-2; D uncertain. This CDR3 has 13 residues. V was trimmed by 0 bases and J by 6 bases, leaving 8 bases between them. Germline CDR1 is LGHNA and CDR2 is YNFKEQ. This CDR3 reads CASSQDLANGYTF. The CDR3 nucleotides are TGTGCCAGCAGCCAAGATTTAGCAAATGGCTACACCTTC.